This note documents a single T cell receptor (beta chain) sequence. Its antigen is unidentified. This entry is derived from a study of OX40 agonist ivuxolimab in advanced cancers. Study context: A male proportion of more than 75% was recorded, with mean age roughly 60 years and range roughly 23 to 79. Study results and limitations: Normalized expansion of T-cell clones was also low for some nonresponders.

Germline V lookup: CDR1 SGHKS, CDR2 YYEKEE (reference sequence). This CDR3 region has 14 residues. The V and J ends lost 0 bases and 7 bases respectively, with 13 bases between them. Peripheral blood came from all dose cohorts at three timepoints. TCRdb's table, derived via immunoSEQ multiplex PCR, lists solely in-frame clones and lacks some. The profile shows under 35,000 clones, roughly 80% of them singletons. The clonotype originates from an adult with an advanced solid tumor such as melanoma, head and neck, liver or kidney cancer. J is TRBJ1-2 and V is TRBV5-5; weak D call: TRBD1 (5 bases). This material consisted of CD4+ or CD8+ T cells sorted from blood, taken in a trial of the OX40 agonist ivuxolimab. The CDR3 DNA sequence: TGTGCCAGCAGCTTGGAGTCAGGGTTAGGTGGCTACACCTTC. Amino acids: CASSLESGLGGYTF.